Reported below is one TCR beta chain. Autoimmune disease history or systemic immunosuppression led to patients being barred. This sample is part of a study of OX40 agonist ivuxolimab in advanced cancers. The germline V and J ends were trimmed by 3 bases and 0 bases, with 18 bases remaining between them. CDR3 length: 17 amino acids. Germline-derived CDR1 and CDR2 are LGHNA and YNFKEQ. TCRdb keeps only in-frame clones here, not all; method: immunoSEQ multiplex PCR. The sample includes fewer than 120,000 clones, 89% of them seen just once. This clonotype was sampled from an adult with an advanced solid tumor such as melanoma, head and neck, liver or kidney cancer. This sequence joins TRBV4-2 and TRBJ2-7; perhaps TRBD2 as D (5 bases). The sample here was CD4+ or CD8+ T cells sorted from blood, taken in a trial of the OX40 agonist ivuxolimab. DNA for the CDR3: TGTGCCAGCAGCCATTACGTTAAAGGTGGGAGCTCCTACGAGCAGTACTTC. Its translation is CASSHYVKGGSSYEQYF.